A single sample is the source of the 28 T cell receptor beta chains below, sequenced in a study of blood T cell repertoires in COVID-19. Sequencing used immunoSEQ multiplex PCR; TCRdb keeps in-frame clones, though not all of them. Of about 220,000 clones listed, 80% to 90% are singletons. The specimen sequenced was PBMCs or T cells enriched from blood (not recorded which). Receptors originate from a woman aged 18-29 years in a cohort exposed to, infected with or recovered from COVID-19 (not recorded which).

The chain joins TRBV29-1 to TRBJ2-1, with 10 bases lining up with TRBD2. The CDR3 loop spans 13 amino acids. Trimming at V came to 4 bases and at J to 9 bases, leaving 6 bases not matched to a gene. Germline V gene data show CDR1 as SQVTM and CDR2 as ANQGSEA. The CDR3: CSVGLAGVTEQFF. Here the CDR3 DNA reads TGCAGCGTTGGTCTAGCGGGAGTTACTGAGCAGTTCTTC.

This clone was seen a handful of times. This chain links TRBV29-1 with TRBJ2-5, with D possibly matching TRBD1 (6 bases). V was pared by 7 bases and J by 5 bases, with 14 bases between. Germline CDR1 is SQVTM and CDR2 is ANQGSEA. The CDR3 loop spans 12 amino acids. CDR3 DNA: TGCAGCGCCGCAGGACAGTTCGAGACCCAGTACTTC. Amino acids: CSAAGQFETQYF.

This chain joins TRBV27 and TRBJ2-3; D is undetermined. The CDR3 is 12 amino acids. Per germline, CDR1 MNHEY and CDR2 SMNVEV (reference sequence). V was cut by 3 bases and J by 7 bases, with 8 bases left in between. The CDR3 here is CASSFQDNTQYF. The CDR3 nucleotides read TGTGCCAGCAGTTTTCAGGATAATACGCAGTATTTT.

A single count supports this clone. The V and J genes are TRBV12-3 or TRBV12-4 and TRBJ1-1, with unresolved D. Trimming stripped 3 bases from V and 0 bases from J, with 2 bases between. The CDR3 spans 12 residues. The CDR3 DNA reads as TGTGCCAGCAGTTTTATGAACACTGAAGCTTTCTTT. Translated, it gives CASSFMNTEAFF.

The chain joins TRBV9 to TRBJ2-1; TRBD1 matches at 9 bases. Germline V gene data show CDR1 as SGDLS and CDR2 as YYNGEE. Trimming cost V 5 bases and J 0 bases; bases outside gene matches: 3. The CDR3 has 15 residues. CDR3 in amino acids: CASRGTGSSYNEQFF. CDR3 bases: TGTGCCAGCAGAGGGACAGGGAGCTCCTACAATGAGCAGTTCTTC.

This chain links TRBV9 with TRBJ2-3; no reliable D call. The V end lost 1 base, the J end lost 2 bases, and 11 bases lay between the germline ends. The length of the CDR3 is 15 residues. CDR1 is SGDLS, CDR2 YYNGEE, per germline. The CDR3 bases are TGTGCCAGCAGCGTAAATATTCTCTACACAGATACGCAGTATTTT. It encodes CASSVNILYTDTQYF.

This clone showed up just once. The rearrangement uses TRBV5-1 and TRBJ2-3, with 10 bases lining up with TRBD2. The CDR3 has 17 amino acids. The germline gives CDR1 SGHRS, CDR2 YFSETQ. The ends lost 1 base at V and 4 bases at J; junction bases unmatched: 9. The CDR3 protein is CASSLRAGTSVPDTQYF. CDR3 DNA sequence: TGCGCCAGCAGCTTGAGGGCCGGGACTAGCGTTCCAGATACGCAGTATTTT.

CDR3 bases: TGTGCCAGTAGTTCCTTAGCGGGAGTGGCCTACAATGAGCAGTTCTTC. Translated, it gives CASSSLAGVAYNEQFF. The chain uses TRBV19 and TRBJ2-1, with TRBD2 matching 9 bases. The CDR3 covers 16 residues. V shed 5 bases, J shed 2 bases, and the junction held 7 bases outside the gene matches. Germline V gene lookup returns CDR1 LNHDA and CDR2 SQIVND (reference sequence).

The chain is built from TRBV5-1 and TRBJ2-3, with a weak D call TRBD2 (5 bases). Looked up from germline, CDR1 is SGHRS and CDR2 is YFSETQ. V was trimmed by 4 bases and J by 5 bases, leaving 11 bases between them. This CDR3 is built from 13 residues. The CDR3 loop is CASSPLAKDTQYF. The CDR3 DNA follows: TGCGCCAGCAGCCCATTAGCGAAAGATACGCAGTATTTT.

This chain uses TRBV6-5 with TRBJ2-3, with 10 bases aligning to TRBD1. Per germline, CDR1 MNHEY and CDR2 SVGAGI. V lost 2 bases to trimming and J lost 3 bases; unmatched junction nucleotides: 2. The CDR3 loop spans 15 amino acids. The CDR3, as DNA: TGTGCCAGCAGTTACCGGGGACAGGGGACAGATACGCAGTATTTT. It encodes CASSYRGQGTDTQYF.

V and J are TRBV10-3 and TRBJ1-5; D gene unclear. The V end was cut by 0 bases, the J end by 4 bases, with 7 bases between. Germline values: CDR1 ENHRY, CDR2 SYGVKD. This CDR3 region has 14 residues. The CDR3 region has the DNA TGTGCCATCAGTGAGTCGGTAGAAAATCAGCCCCAGCATTTT. Its protein product is CAISESVENQPQHF.

The chain joins TRBV3-1 (or the pseudogene TRBV3-2) to TRBJ2-6, with D uncertain. Trimming removed 5 bases at V and 0 bases at J, with 14 bases between. Germline loops: CDR1 LGHDT, CDR2 YNNKEL (reference sequence). The CDR3 runs 17 residues. This CDR3 reads CASSTSYSGSGANVLTF. For the CDR3, the DNA is TGTGCCAGCAGCACTTCTTATTCAGGCTCTGGGGCCAACGTCCTGACTTTC.

The J gene is TRBJ1-1, the V gene TRBV9; a possible D gene is TRBD1 (5 bases). The CDR3 runs to 15 residues. V shed 3 bases and J shed 3 bases, with 15 bases lying between them. Germline V lookup: CDR1 SGDLS, CDR2 YYNGEE. This CDR3 is CASSGSQAPYTEAFF. CDR3 in DNA: TGTGCCAGCAGCGGTTCACAGGCCCCATACACTGAAGCTTTCTTT.

The chain has TRBV5-1 and TRBJ2-7; weak D call: TRBD1 (6 bases). V was trimmed by 2 bases and J by 7 bases, leaving 22 bases between them. The CDR3 length is 16 residues. Germline CDR1 reads SGHRS; CDR2 reads YFSETQ. The CDR3 spells CASSFGDTRGWGEQYF. The CDR3 bases are TGCGCCAGCAGCTTTGGGGACACGAGGGGCTGGGGGGAGCAGTACTTC.

The rearrangement links TRBV27 to TRBJ1-1; D is unresolved. This CDR3 is built from 13 residues. Germline V gene data show CDR1 as MNHEY and CDR2 as SMNVEV (reference sequence). Between the trimmed V and J ends, which lost 3 bases and 3 bases, there was a span of 8 bases. This CDR3 reads CASSFSGYTEAFF. The CDR3 DNA sequence: TGTGCCAGCAGTTTCTCCGGGTACACTGAAGCTTTCTTT.

The V gene is TRBV6-5, the J gene TRBJ1-6; a possible D gene is TRBD1 (5 bases). V lost 7 bases and J 8 bases, leaving 12 bases between the germline ends. The germline V gene has CDR1 MNHEY and CDR2 SVGAGI. The CDR3 totals 13 residues. CDR3 in DNA: TGTGCCAGCAAGAGGGACTTTGATTCACCCCTCCACTTT. Translation gives CASKRDFDSPLHF.

The chain links TRBV11-3 to TRBJ2-1; 8 bases fit TRBD1. This CDR3 spans 15 amino acids. Germline CDR1 is SGHNT and CDR2 is YENEEA. With 5 bases clipped from V and 2 bases from J, the junction kept 5 bases outside the gene matches. CDR3 DNA sequence: TGTGCCAGCAGCCCCGCGGGACAGGCCTACAATGAGCAGTTCTTC. Amino acids: CASSPAGQAYNEQFF. The complete variable domain, with remaining parts taken from reference TRBV11-3 and TRBJ2-1, reads EAGVVQSPRYKIIEKKQPVAFWCNPISGHNTLYWYLQNLGQGPELLIRYENEEAVDDSQLPKDRFSAERLKGVDSTLKIQPAELGDSAVYLCASSPAGQAYNEQFFGPGTRLTVL.

This chain connects TRBV9 to TRBJ2-1, with a tentative D call TRBD1 (7 bases). This CDR3 is built from 15 residues. The V and J ends lost 3 bases and 3 bases respectively, with 13 bases between them. Looked up from germline, CDR1 is SGDLS and CDR2 is YYNGEE. CDR3 sequence: CASSGDQGGYNEQFF. The DNA of the CDR3 is TGTGCCAGCAGCGGGGATCAGGGGGGCTACAATGAGCAGTTCTTC.

The rearrangement links TRBV7-9 to TRBJ2-1, with 14 positions matching TRBD2. This CDR3 is 17 amino acids long. Losses at the gene ends were 5 bases for V and 8 bases for J; bases not matched to a gene: 11. From germline, CDR1 is SEHNR and CDR2 FQNEAQ (reference sequence). The CDR3 DNA reads as TGTGCCAGCAGCCCCGGACTAGCGGGAGGATACGGCGATGAGCAGTTCTTC. It is translated as CASSPGLAGGYGDEQFF.

This clone was seen only once. The V call is TRBV5-6, the J call TRBJ2-5, with a possible D match to TRBD1 (6 bases). CDR1 and CDR2 from the germline V gene are SGHDT and YYEEEE. V was shortened by 2 bases and J by 4 bases, with 18 bases between the two germline ends. The CDR3 extends over 16 amino acids. This CDR3 reads CASSFWTDTRGETQYF. The CDR3 DNA reads as TGTGCCAGCAGCTTTTGGACAGACACAAGAGGAGAGACCCAGTACTTC.

The gene calls are TRBV19 and TRBJ1-5, with 8 bases identical to TRBD1. The V and J ends lost 5 bases and 7 bases, in that order; junction bases with no gene match: 7. The CDR3 has 14 residues. Germline values: CDR1 LNHDA, CDR2 SQIVND (reference sequence). The CDR3 nucleotides read TGTGCCAGTAGTGGACAGGGAGGGAAACAGCCCCAGCATTTT. It is translated as CASSGQGGKQPQHF. Using reference TRBV19 and TRBJ1-5 for the parts outside the CDR3, the full variable domain is DGGITQSPKYLFRKEGQNVTLSCEQNLNHDAMYWYRQDPGQGLRLIYYSQIVNDFQKGDIAEGYSVSREKKESFPLTVTSAQKNPTAFYLCASSGQGGKQPQHFGDGTRLSIL.

The V gene is TRBV2, the J gene TRBJ2-2; possible D gene TRBD1, 5 bases. Per germline, CDR1 SNHLY and CDR2 FYNNEI. Trimming removed 6 bases from V and 0 bases from J, with 11 bases in between. This CDR3 has 15 amino acids. CDR3 coding DNA: TGTGCCAGCAGAGTGGACAACGCGAACACCGGGGAGCTGTTTTTT. It yields the protein CASRVDNANTGELFF.

V and J are TRBV7-9 and TRBJ2-1, with 15 bases fitting TRBD2. V gave up 4 bases and J gave up 9 bases; unmatched junction bases: 10. The CDR3 totals 17 residues. The germline CDR1 and CDR2 sequences are SEHNR and FQNEAQ (reference sequence). The CDR3 DNA follows: TGTGCCAGCAGCTCACCCCCGGGACTAGCGGGAGGAGGTGAGCAGTTCTTC. This sequence encodes CASSSPPGLAGGGEQFF.

The table lists this clone with a count of one. The chain employs TRBV29-1 and TRBJ2-5; 11 nucleotides match TRBD2. CDR3 length equals 15 residues. Trimming cost V 6 bases and J 5 bases; bases outside gene matches: 11. CDR1 and CDR2 (germline): SQVTM, ANQGSEA. The CDR3 here is CSVQGLAGGLETQYF. The CDR3 bases are TGCAGCGTCCAGGGGCTAGCGGGGGGTCTTGAGACCCAGTACTTC.

The J gene is TRBJ2-1, the V gene TRBV7-3; 10 nucleotides align to TRBD2. The CDR3 spans 13 residues. Per germline, CDR1 SGHTA and CDR2 FQGTGA. Trimming cost V 5 bases and J 8 bases; bases outside gene matches: 3. CDR3 residues: CASSPGTSDEQFF. For the CDR3, the DNA is TGTGCCAGCAGCCCCGGGACTAGCGATGAGCAGTTCTTC. Combining the CDR3 with reference TRBV7-3 and TRBJ2-1 gives the whole variable domain GAGVSQTPSNKVTEKGKYVELRCDPISGHTALYWYRQSLGQGPEFLIYFQGTGAADDSGLPNDRFFAVRPEGSVSTLKIQRTERGDSAVYLCASSPGTSDEQFFGPGTRLTVL.

V usage is TRBV10-1 and J usage is TRBJ1-3; TRBD1 is a possible D gene (5 bases). The CDR3 totals 19 residues. Germline-derived CDR1 and CDR2 are WNHNN and SYGVQD (reference sequence). The V and J ends lost 7 bases and 0 bases respectively, with 25 bases between them. The CDR3 sequence: CASNRRGSLQSNSGNTIYF. In nucleotides, the CDR3 is TGCGCCAGCAACAGGAGGGGTTCTCTGCAATCCAACTCTGGAAACACCATATATTTT.

The genes are TRBV29-1 and TRBJ2-1; a weak D match, TRBD1 (8 bases). Trimming stripped 1 base from V and 1 base from J, with 14 bases between. CDR1 is SQVTM and CDR2 is ANQGSEA in the germline V gene. The CDR3 extends over 16 amino acids. The CDR3 sequence: CSVEGGGQVSYNEQFF. In DNA form, the CDR3 reads TGCAGCGTTGAAGGGGGGGGACAGGTTTCCTACAATGAGCAGTTCTTC.

The chain carries TRBV25-1 and TRBJ1-1; 9 bases fit TRBD1. The V segment lost 3 bases and the J segment 5 bases; nucleotides outside the gene matches: 7. The length of the CDR3 is 15 residues. Germline V gene lookup returns CDR1 MGHDK and CDR2 SYGVNS. CDR3 bases: TGTGCCAGCAGTGACTTGGGACAGGGAGGTACTGAAGCTTTCTTT. Translating gives CASSDLGQGGTEAFF.